This T cell receptor beta chain appears in the sequencing data of a study of blood T cell repertoires in COVID-19. Per the original methods: Researchers report that nucleated cell counts were estimated from reference gene primer amplification. Repertoires were generated with immunoSEQ multiplex PCR, while TCRdb's copy carries only in-frame clones and drops some. The DNA gave D and trimming, while V, J and clone size come from that table. The sample lists 150,000 to 180,000 clones; 84% were seen once. CDR3 length: 17 amino acids. The germline V gene has CDR1 SGHNT and CDR2 YYREEE (reference sequence). The J segment lost 4 bases and the V segment lost 3 bases, leaving 11 bases of the junction unmatched.

The rearrangement uses TRBV5-4 and TRBJ2-3; TRBD1 matches 10 bases. Sequenced sample: peripheral blood. The TCR comes from a woman in her fifties or sixties with acute or convalescent COVID-19. The CDR3 region is CASSWGQDRGVADTQYF. The CDR3 nucleotides read TGTGCCAGCAGCTGGGGACAGGACAGGGGGGTCGCAGATACGCAGTATTTT.